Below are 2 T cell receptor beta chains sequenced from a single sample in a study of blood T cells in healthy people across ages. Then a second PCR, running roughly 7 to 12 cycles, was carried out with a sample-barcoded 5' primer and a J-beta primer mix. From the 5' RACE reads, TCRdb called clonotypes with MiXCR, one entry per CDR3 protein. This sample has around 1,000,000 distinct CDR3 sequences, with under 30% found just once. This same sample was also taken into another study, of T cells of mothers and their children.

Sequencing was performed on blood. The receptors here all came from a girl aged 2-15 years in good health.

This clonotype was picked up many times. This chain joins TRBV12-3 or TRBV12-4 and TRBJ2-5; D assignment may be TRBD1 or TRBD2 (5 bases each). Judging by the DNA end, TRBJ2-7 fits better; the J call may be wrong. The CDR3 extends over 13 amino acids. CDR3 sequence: CASTQHGAYEQYF. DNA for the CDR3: TGTGCCAGCACACAGCACGGGGCTTACGAGCAGTACTTC.

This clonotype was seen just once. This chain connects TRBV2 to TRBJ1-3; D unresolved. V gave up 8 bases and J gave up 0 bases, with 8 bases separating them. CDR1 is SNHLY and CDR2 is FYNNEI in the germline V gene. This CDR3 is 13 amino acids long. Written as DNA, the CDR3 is TGTGCCAGCGAAGGTCACTCTGGAAACACCATATATTTT. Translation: CASEGHSGNTIYF. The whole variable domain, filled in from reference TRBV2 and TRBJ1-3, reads EPEVTQTPSHQVTQMGQEVILRCVPISNHLYFYWYRQILGQKVEFLVSFYNNEISEKSEIFDDQFSVERPDGSNFTLKIRSTKLEDSAMYFCASEGHSGNTIYFGEGSWLTVV.